The 28 T cell receptor beta chains below come from one sample, sequenced in a study of T cells in Graves' hyperthyroidism and ophthalmopathy. RNA transcripts gave rise to amplified TCR beta CDR3 regions. Carried out on the TCR CDR3, a first-round RT-PCR used the HTBI primer set. TCRdb reprocessed the multiplex PCR reads with MiXCR, giving one entry per CDR3 protein. The sample holds just over 550,000 distinct CDR3 sequences; around 46% are singletons and the top ten take 8.2%. The material sequenced was peripheral blood or thyroid tissue (not recorded which). The receptor set was obtained from a young woman with Graves' hyperthyroidism.

The genes are TRBV2 and TRBJ1-5; D might be TRBD1 (6 bases). The V gene's germline CDR1 is SNHLY and CDR2 FYNNEI. V lost 6 bases to trimming and J lost 3 bases, with 12 bases between them. The CDR3 has 14 residues. CDR3 loop: CASSLQGYNQPQHF. CDR3 in DNA: TGTGCCAGCAGCTTACAGGGATACAATCAGCCCCAGCATTTT. The whole variable domain, filled in from reference TRBV2 and TRBJ1-5, reads EPEVTQTPSHQVTQMGQEVILRCVPISNHLYFYWYRQILGQKVEFLVSFYNNEISEKSEIFDDQFSVERPDGSNFTLKIRSTKLEDSAMYFCASSLQGYNQPQHFGDGTRLSIL.

V gene TRBV7-9 combines with J gene TRBJ2-2; a weak D match, TRBD1 (5 bases). Germline lookup yields CDR1 SEHNR and CDR2 FQNEAQ (reference sequence). V shed 4 bases and J shed 2 bases, with 14 bases lying between them. CDR3 size: 16 residues. For the CDR3, the DNA is TGTGCCAGCAGCTCTGGAACAGGCGTTAACACCGGGGAGCTGTTTTTT. It yields the protein CASSSGTGVNTGELFF.

The table lists this clonotype with many counts. The J gene is TRBJ1-2, the V gene TRBV29-1; no firm D call. Germline lookup yields CDR1 SQVTM and CDR2 ANQGSEA. This CDR3 spans 13 amino acids. V dropped 3 bases and J dropped 13 bases, with 21 bases sitting between them. The CDR3 reads CSVETNKRVAITF. The CDR3, as DNA: TGCAGCGTTGAGACAAATAAACGTGTAGCGATCACCTTC.

This clonotype was picked up many times. The chain recombines TRBV10-3 with TRBJ1-2; D is unclear. The CDR3 has 13 amino acids. CDR1 is ENHRY and CDR2 is SYGVKD in the germline V gene. V lost 10 bases and J 2 bases, leaving 14 bases between the germline ends. CDR3 sequence (DNA): TGTGCCAGCAGCCCTGGATCGAACTATGGCTACACCTTC. This translates into CASSPGSNYGYTF.

In its sample, this clonotype was seen many times. The rearrangement links TRBV7-2 to TRBJ2-7, with D possibly being TRBD1 (5 bases). The CDR3 has 13 amino acids. Trimming took off 6 bases at V and 5 bases at J, with 14 bases between the two ends. The germline CDR1 and CDR2 sequences are SGHTA and FQGNSA. The CDR3 loop reads CASRKGLQDEQYF. The CDR3 DNA follows: TGTGCCAGCAGAAAGGGGTTGCAGGACGAGCAGTACTTC. Variable domain in full (rest from reference TRBV7-2 and TRBJ2-7): GAGVSQSPSNKVTEKGKDVELRCDPISGHTALYWYRQSLGQGLEFLIYFQGNSAPDKSGLPSDRFSAERTGGSVSTLTIQRTQQEDSAVYLCASRKGLQDEQYFGPGTRLTVT.

A few counts support this clonotype. The rearrangement uses TRBV5-1 and TRBJ1-4; 7 bases agree with TRBD1. This CDR3 spans 14 amino acids. Trimming at V came to 0 bases and at J to 8 bases, leaving 4 bases not matched to a gene. The germline gives CDR1 SGHRS, CDR2 YFSETQ. The CDR3 nucleotides read TGCGCCAGCAGCTTGGAGGGGGCACAGGAAAAACTGTTTTTT. Amino acid sequence: CASSLEGAQEKLFF. Full variable domain (remainder filled in from reference TRBV5-1 and TRBJ1-4): KAGVTQTPRYLIKTRGQQVTLSCSPISGHRSVSWYQQTPGQGLQFLFEYFSETQRNKGNFPGRFSGRQFSNSRSEMNVSTLELGDSALYLCASSLEGAQEKLFFGSGTQLSVL.

This clonotype was counted at least ten times. The V call is TRBV7-9, the J call TRBJ1-3; D is perhaps TRBD1 (5 bases). The germline CDR1 and CDR2 sequences are SEHNR and FQNEAQ (reference sequence). This CDR3 is 14 amino acids long. The V end lost 5 bases, the J end lost 3 bases, and 11 bases lay between the germline ends. The CDR3 DNA reads TGTGCCAGCAGCGCCAGGGAGATTGGAAACACCATATATTTT. Protein sequence: CASSAREIGNTIYF.

The chain recombines TRBV29-1 with TRBJ2-7, with D possibly being TRBD1 (6 bases). V shed 6 bases and J shed 5 bases, with 14 bases lying between them. CDR1 is SQVTM and CDR2 is ANQGSEA in the germline V gene. This CDR3 spans 12 amino acids. CDR3 amino acids: CSVATGSHEQYF. The DNA for the CDR3 is TGCAGCGTCGCAACAGGGAGCCACGAGCAGTACTTC.

This clonotype occurred many times. The rearrangement links TRBV10-3 to TRBJ2-7; TRBD2 matches 12 bases. There are 14 residues in the CDR3. CDR1 and CDR2 from the germline V gene are ENHRY and SYGVKD. V was pared by 10 bases and J by 2 bases, with 6 bases of the junction left unmatched. The CDR3 loop is CASRTSGGTYEQYF. The CDR3 DNA reads TGTGCCAGCAGAACTAGCGGGGGGACCTACGAGCAGTACTTC.

The chain recombines TRBV25-1 with TRBJ1-2; 7 bases align to TRBD1. Trimming at V came to 6 bases and at J to 4 bases, leaving 11 bases not matched to a gene. Germline V lookup: CDR1 MGHDK, CDR2 SYGVNS. The CDR3 is 15 residues long. The CDR3 nucleotides are TGTGCCAGCAGCCAGTCCGACAGGGAGGTCTATGGCTACACCTTC. This codes for CASSQSDREVYGYTF.

This clonotype was counted many times. J is TRBJ1-1 and V is TRBV29-1, with TRBD1 as a possible D gene (5 bases). The CDR3 length is 14 residues. The V end was cut by 7 bases, the J end by 1 base, with 16 bases between. Germline CDR1 SQVTM, CDR2 ANQGSEA. CDR3 region: CSAGTEPRNTEAFF. The CDR3 DNA reads TGCAGCGCAGGGACCGAGCCCAGGAACACTGAAGCTTTCTTT.

V and J are TRBV2 and TRBJ1-2; D uncertain. The CDR3 totals 16 residues. V was shortened by 8 bases and J by 0 bases, with 19 bases between the two germline ends. Germline-derived CDR1 and CDR2 are SNHLY and FYNNEI. CDR3 sequence (DNA): TGTGCCAGCGTTGAAGAGGGCCTCAGTGCTAACTATGGCTACACCTTC. Translation: CASVEEGLSANYGYTF.

The chain links TRBV2 to TRBJ2-7; TRBD2 agrees at 9 bases. Germline trimming cut 6 bases from V and 0 bases from J; bases unmatched to any gene: 9. This CDR3 region has 16 residues. Germline V gives CDR1 SNHLY, CDR2 FYNNEI. For the CDR3, the DNA is TGTGCCAGCAGCTACGGACTAGCGCTACTCTCCTACGAGCAGTACTTC. It specifies CASSYGLALLSYEQYF.

The chain uses TRBV24-1 and TRBJ2-5; 7 nucleotides align to TRBD1. CDR1 is KGHDR, CDR2 SFDVKD, per germline. The CDR3 covers 16 residues. The ends lost 3 bases at V and 1 base at J; junction bases unmatched: 7. The CDR3 spells CATSDAGTASQETQYF. CDR3 nucleotide sequence: TGTGCCACCAGTGATGCCGGGACAGCATCCCAAGAGACCCAGTACTTC.

This clonotype was seen a single time. A read error may be the cause here, since a much bigger clone is one base away. The chain has TRBV7-2 and TRBJ1-6, with D perhaps TRBD1 (5 bases). This CDR3 is 13 amino acids long. From germline, CDR1 is SGHTA and CDR2 FQGNSA. DNA for the CDR3: TGTGCCAGCAGCTTGGGGGTCGATTCACCCCCCCACTTT. Residues: CASSLGVDSPPHF.

The sample holds a few counts of this clonotype. The gene calls are TRBV11-1 and TRBJ2-7; 10 bases agree with TRBD2. The ends lost 5 bases at V and 6 bases at J; junction bases unmatched: 13. Germline CDR1 is SGHAT and CDR2 is FQDESV (reference sequence). This CDR3 region has 16 residues. The CDR3: CASSPPSGRMHSEQYF. In DNA, the CDR3 is TGTGCCAGCAGCCCACCTAGCGGGAGAATGCATTCCGAGCAGTACTTC.

This clonotype was counted a single time. The rearrangement joins TRBV29-1 to TRBJ2-3; TRBD2 agrees at 8 bases. The CDR3 spans 13 residues. The J segment lost 5 bases and the V segment lost 5 bases, leaving 6 bases of the junction unmatched. Germline-derived CDR1 and CDR2 are SQVTM and ANQGSEA. CDR3 protein: CSVSGRGGDTQYF. DNA for the CDR3: TGCAGCGTTAGCGGGAGAGGGGGAGATACGCAGTATTTT.

Turning to this clonotype: It is likely a read error, because the conserved phenylalanine at the end of the CDR3 is missing. V is TRBV15 and J is TRBJ1-5; TRBD1 is a possible D gene (6 bases). The germline gives CDR1 LNHNV, CDR2 YYDKDF (reference sequence). Trimming stripped 1 base from V and 3 bases from J, with 13 bases between. This CDR3 has 16 residues. The CDR3 DNA reads as TGTGCCACCAGCAGAGGGACGGGGACACACAATCAGCCCCAGCATCTT. As protein: CATSRGTGTHNQPQHL.

The table lists this clonotype with many counts. The chain combines TRBV7-9 with TRBJ2-7; no clear D gene. The CDR3 length is 12 residues. CDR1 is SEHNR and CDR2 is FQNEAQ in the germline V gene (reference sequence). V was shortened by 5 bases and J by 2 bases, with 7 bases between the two germline ends. CDR3 region: CASSGSAYEQYF. CDR3 DNA: TGTGCCAGCAGCGGTAGTGCCTACGAGCAGTACTTC.

To note about this clonotype: A much larger clone lies one base from this, so it may be a read error. The chain recombines TRBV24-1 with TRBJ2-5; D is possibly TRBD1 or TRBD2 (5 bases each). Germline V lookup: CDR1 KGHDR, CDR2 SFDVKD. V was pared by 5 bases and J by 2 bases, with 11 bases between. CDR3 size: 14 residues. CDR3 in amino acids: CATSGDLDQETQYF. CDR3 nucleotide sequence: TGTGCCACCAGTGGGGACCTAGATCAAGAGACCCAGTACTTC.

The chain employs TRBV20-1 and TRBJ2-5; 12 bases agree with TRBD1. Germline V gives CDR1 DFQATT, CDR2 SNEGSKA (reference sequence). This CDR3 comprises 14 residues. V lost 3 bases to trimming and J lost 9 bases; unmatched junction nucleotides: 8. CDR3 DNA sequence: TGCAGTGCTAGGGGGACAGGGGGCAATCAGCCCCAGTACTTC. It specifies CSARGTGGNQPQYF.

This clonotype came up a few times. The chain recombines TRBV9 with TRBJ1-6; perhaps TRBD1 as D (6 bases). V lost 5 bases, J lost 7 bases, and 16 bases lay in between. The CDR3 spans 15 residues. Germline CDR1 SGDLS, CDR2 YYNGEE. The CDR3 loop reads CASRWDIFANSPLHF. CDR3 bases: TGTGCCAGCAGGTGGGACATCTTCGCCAATTCACCCCTCCACTTT.

This clonotype was counted only a few times. The chain links TRBV7-8 to TRBJ2-5; no reliable D call. The CDR3 is 14 amino acids. The germline CDR1 and CDR2 sequences are SGHVS and FQNEAQ. V was trimmed by 1 base and J by 0 bases, leaving 6 bases between them. CDR3 sequence: CASSLDLNQETQYF. CDR3 sequence (DNA): TGTGCCAGCAGCTTAGATCTAAACCAAGAGACCCAGTACTTC.

The chain employs TRBV12-3 or TRBV12-4 and TRBJ2-5; 12 bases line up with TRBD2. Trimming took 6 bases from V and 2 from J; bases not matched to a gene: 7. This CDR3 has 16 amino acids. The CDR3 region is CASSLVLAGGQETQYF. The CDR3 coding sequence is TGTGCCAGCAGCTTGGTTCTAGCGGGAGGGCAAGAGACCCAGTACTTC.

As concerns this clonotype: This may come from a read error, since a much larger clone is one base off. V usage is TRBV10-3 and J usage is TRBJ2-5; 9 bases map to TRBD2. The J segment lost 0 bases and the V segment lost 4 bases, leaving 6 bases of the junction unmatched. The CDR3 covers 16 residues. CDR1 is ENHRY, CDR2 SYGVKD, per germline. The CDR3: CAISVKAGGYQETQYF. The DNA of the CDR3 is TGTGCCATCAGTGTGAAAGCGGGAGGCTACCAAGAGACCCAGTACTTC.

There are many counts of this clonotype. The genes are TRBV2 and TRBJ2-5; D not resolved. Between the trimmed V and J ends, which lost 1 base and 2 bases, there was a span of 11 bases. Germline CDR1 is SNHLY and CDR2 is FYNNEI. The CDR3 is 15 residues long. The CDR3 region is CASSEGSGSQETQYF. CDR3 nucleotides: TGTGCCAGCAGTGAAGGAAGTGGGTCACAAGAGACCCAGTACTTC.

This sequence joins TRBV15 and TRBJ1-4; D uncertain. The V gene lost 1 base and the J gene lost 0 bases, with 18 bases spanning the gap. The CDR3 consists of 19 residues. Germline assignment: CDR1 LNHNV and CDR2 YYDKDF (reference sequence). The DNA for the CDR3 is TGTGCCACCAGCAGAGCACCACTAGCGGGAGAGTCAACTAATGAAAAACTGTTTTTT. Protein product: CATSRAPLAGESTNEKLFF.

The table lists this clonotype with a few counts. The CDR3 DNA follows: TGTGCCAGCAGTACAGGGCCAACTAATGAAAAACTGTTTTTT. Translation gives CASSTGPTNEKLFF. This chain uses TRBV9 with TRBJ1-4, with D possibly being TRBD1 (6 bases). Trimming stripped 5 bases from V and 0 bases from J, with 8 bases between. This CDR3 is built from 14 residues. Germline CDR1 and CDR2: SGDLS and YYNGEE.